The source of this T cell receptor beta chain is a study of beta chain features in type 1 diabetes. Whole-study findings and limits: In every one of the four CD4+ subsets, TCRB CDR3s were moderately but significantly shorter in Type 1 diabetes patients.

Every isolated RNA sample was fully reverse transcribed, so sequencing captured expressed TCRB transcripts. Naive, central memory and regulatory T cell samples averaged roughly 3.8 million reads. Only in-frame clones appear in the TCRdb table, and some are missing; sequencing was by immunoSEQ multiplex PCR. Of roughly 730,000 clones listed, around an eighth were seen once; the top ten hold about 0.02%. CD4+ naive, central memory, regulatory and stem cell-like memory cells were sorted via CD45RO/CCR7/CD25/CD127/CD95/CD27. This clone was counted many times. Its target is not known. Trimming cost V 6 bases and J 4 bases, with 17 bases left between them. This CDR3 has 15 amino acids. Germline values: CDR1 ENHRY, CDR2 SYGVKD.

The rearrangement uses TRBV10-3 and TRBJ2-3; perhaps TRBD2 as D (6 bases). Sequencing input: naive CD4+ T cells from blood. The TCR sequence derives from a man younger than 30 with type 1 diabetes. The CDR3 DNA reads TGTGCCATCAGCTCGGGACTCGAGGGTGCAGATACGCAGTATTTT. Encoded protein: CAISSGLEGADTQYF.